The clone carrying this T cell receptor beta chain showed up many times. This record comes from a study of T-cell reconstitution after alpha-beta-depleted transplantation in children. CDR1 is KGHDR and CDR2 is SFDVKD in the germline V gene. V was trimmed by 7 bases and J by 6 bases, leaving 12 bases between them. The CDR3 loop spans 13 amino acids. The TCRbeta library incorporated unique molecular identifiers. Using its own MiXCR run on the PCR reads, TCRdb lists one record per CDR3 protein. The sample has fewer than 200,000 distinct CDR3 sequences, around 6.8% seen once; the top ten hold about 2.9%. Source: PBMCs from the stem cell graft donor, taken from the stem cell graft. The V gene is TRBV24-1, the J gene TRBJ2-1, with D perhaps TRBD1 or TRBD2 (7 bases each). The TCR comes from a human donor who donated a stem cell graft to a child with Wiskott-Aldrich syndrome. In DNA, the CDR3 is TGTGCCACCAGGGGAGGGGGCGTCAATGAGCAGTTCTTC. The encoded protein is CATRGGGVNEQFF.